This TCR beta chain was captured by sequencing in a study of blood T cell repertoires in COVID-19 (dated by TCRdb to 2019 to 2021). Study-wide context: Samples from collaborators originated in the United States, Italy and Spain and spanned both the acute and convalescent phases of COVID-19. Samples were obtained from the ongoing ImmuneRACE study (first 160 participants) and from some 1,300 subjects provided by 6 global collaborators. The dataset comprised deeply sampled blood TCRbeta repertoires from subjects exposed to, actively infected with, or recovered from COVID-19. The repertoires were released in a freely available public database intended as a resource for research on the immune response to SARS-CoV-2. The prospective study material was composed of cDNA or gDNA derived from T cells, B-cell-depleted T cells, or PBMCs. HLA class I and class II types, where available, came from metadata supplied by the sample provider rather than from assay-based typing. The sample metadata nearly always contained a de-identified subject ID, COVID-19 status, age in years and sex.

Each collaborating institution followed its own protocols to collect whole blood in K2EDTA tubes. Collaborator samples were shipped for TCRbeta analysis as frozen whole blood, isolated PBMCs, or DNA extracted from either sample type. Results the study describes overall, beyond this receptor: How much clinical and demographic metadata was included differed by source and by participant, and the metadata was provided uncurated.

The germline V gene encodes CDR1 MGHRA and CDR2 YSYEKL. Its CDR3 holds 15 amino acids, cysteine through phenylalanine. Only the CDR3 DNA is retained, 45 bases long and in frame from the first base. V is cut by 3 bases and J by 0 bases, and the space between the germline ends is 11 bases. Concerning this clone itself: The antigen this receptor binds is unknown. No much larger clone is present one base from it, and per-base qualities are unavailable.

TCRbeta CDR3 regions were amplified from genomic DNA by means of the immunoSEQ Assay, a bias-controlled multiplex PCR. The paper's processing steps were these. The number of nucleated cells in each sample was estimated by amplification of reference gene primers within the assay. Sequence reads were collapsed and filtered to measure the absolute abundance of every unique TCRbeta CDR3 rearrangement. Productive Simpson clonality was computed per sample as the square root of Simpson's diversity index over productive rearrangements. As stored in TCRdb, this immuneACCESS dataset retains in-frame rearrangements with V and J assigned. A fraction of the clones does not appear; measured against another copy, unresolved V genes explain less than half of the discrepancy, and the remainder lacks a known reason. The V and J calls and clone size come from that table; D and trimming were worked out from the DNA. In all, the sample holds around 110,000 clones, and 90% of those were seen once. The ten largest clones represent less than 2% of the sample.

The sample comprised peripheral blood. This receptor was identified in a human donor with active COVID-19. The donor label of this sample is uncertain. The receptor chain draws on TRBV4-1 and TRBJ1-1, with the D gene call left open. Here the CDR3 is given as CASSQLPGLNTEAFF. The sequenced DNA: TGCGCCAGCAGCCAGCTGCCGGGTCTGAACACTGAAGCTTTCTTT.